These T cell receptor beta chains were read from a single sample in a study of blood T cell repertoires in COVID-19. The method was immunoSEQ multiplex PCR; TCRdb's version includes in-frame clones alone and lacks a portion of them. The sample holds about 310,000 clones, 90% seen once. The sample comprised peripheral blood. The receptors were sampled from a woman younger than 45 with COVID-19, enrolled during active disease. CDR3s include the opening cysteine and the closing phenylalanine or tryptophan. D genes are given only for firm matches. Expanded clones are given a class, and other clones once, few, many or no size at all.

NA,TRBD1,TRBV5-6,14,TRBJ1-4,TGTGCCAGCAGCTTAGGACAGGCGGACGAAAAACTGTTTTTT,CASSLGQADEKLFF
NA,NA,TRBV27,15,TRBJ1-2,TGTGCCAGTTATGGGGGCAGGGAAAGTACGGGGGGCTACACCTTC,CASYGGRESTGGYTF
NA,NA,TRBV27,13,TRBJ2-7,TGTGCCAGCAGTCTTATACAGGGTCACGAGCAGTACTTC,CASSLIQGHEQYF
NA,NA,TRBV3-1/TRBV3-2,13,TRBJ2-1,TGTGCCAGCAGCCCAAGCGAGGGTAGGGCGCGGTTCTTC,CASSPSEGRARFF
few,TRBD1,TRBV30,12,TRBJ1-1,TGTGCCTGCGGACAGGGAAACACTGAAGCTTTCTTT,CACGQGNTEAFF
once,TRBD1,TRBV5-6,19,TRBJ1-2,TGTGCCAGCACCCTATATCACGGACAGGGGGCCCTTCTAAACTATGGCTACACCTTC,CASTLYHGQGALLNYGYTF
NA,NA,TRBV19,15,TRBJ1-5,TGTGCCAGTAGTAGGGGCCAGACTAGCAATCAGCCCCAGCATTTT,CASSRGQTSNQPQHF
NA,NA,TRBV5-8,15,TRBJ1-3,TGTGCCAGCAGCCGTTTACGGTCTTCCGCCAACACCATATATTTT,CASSRLRSSANTIYF
few,NA,TRBV6-5,14,TRBJ1-1,TGTGCCAGCAGCATAGACAGCCTAGGGACTGAAGCTTTCTTT,CASSIDSLGTEAFF
NA,TRBD1,TRBV19,13,TRBJ1-5,TGTGCCAGTTCGGGGACAGGGTATCAGCCCCAGCATTTT,CASSGTGYQPQHF
NA,NA,TRBV5-6,16,TRBJ2-7,TGTGCCAGCAGCTTGGTGAAAGACAGGTACTCCTACGAGCAGTACTTC,CASSLVKDRYSYEQYF
NA,NA,TRBV2,13,TRBJ2-2,TGTGCCAGCAGTGATGGAGGTTACGGGGAGCTGTTTTTT,CASSDGGYGELFF
NA,NA,TRBV5-1,14,TRBJ1-3,TGCGCCAGCAGCTCCGACAGTCCTGGAAACACCATATATTTT,CASSSDSPGNTIYF
NA,TRBD2,TRBV15,14,TRBJ2-7,TGTGCCACCAGCAGAGTGGATAGCGGGAGGGCCCAGTACTTC,CATSRVDSGRAQYF
NA,NA,TRBV10-3,14,TRBJ2-7,TGTGCCATCAAGTCTTCGGACAAGAACTACGAGCAGTACTTC,CAIKSSDKNYEQYF
once,TRBD1,TRBV4-1,16,TRBJ1-1,TGCGCCAGCACGGGACAGGGCCTCATCATGAACACTGAAGCTTTCTTT,CASTGQGLIMNTEAFF
NA,NA,TRBV30,13,TRBJ2-2,TGTGCCTGGAGGCCAGACAGCACCGGGGAGCTGTTTTTT,CAWRPDSTGELFF
few,TRBD2,TRBV10-2,20,TRBJ2-3,TGCGCCAGCAGTGAGTCGGAGGTAGCGGGAGTATTAAGTACCACAGATACGCAGTATTTT,CASSESEVAGVLSTTDTQYF
NA,NA,TRBV3-1/TRBV3-2,14,TRBJ2-2,TGTGCCAGCAGCCAAGGTCAGGACACCGGGGAGCTGTTTTTT,CASSQGQDTGELFF
NA,NA,TRBV4-1,14,TRBJ1-6,TGCGCCAGCAGCCAAGAGGGGGGGGGTTCACCCCTCCACTTT,CASSQEGGGSPLHF
NA,TRBD1,TRBV7-2,15,TRBJ2-1,TGTGCCAGCAGCGTCCGGGACAGGCGGATCAATGAGCAGTTCTTC,CASSVRDRRINEQFF
once,TRBD2,TRBV3-1/TRBV3-2,19,TRBJ2-1,TGTGCCAGCAGCCAAAAGGGACTAGCGGAGTACCCCAACTACAATGAGCAGTTCTTC,CASSQKGLAEYPNYNEQFF
NA,TRBD2,TRBV6-5,14,TRBJ2-1,TGTGCCAGCAGCCCGACCCGACTAGCGGGGGAGCAGTTCTTC,CASSPTRLAGEQFF
once,NA,TRBV28,14,TRBJ1-2,TGTGCCAGCCGGACAGTTAGTGCTAACTATGGCTACACCTTC,CASRTVSANYGYTF
NA,NA,TRBV30,18,TRBJ1-1,TGTGCCTGGAGTGTACGTTCGGGGAACAGAAACGTGAACACTGAAGCTTTCTTT,CAWSVRSGNRNVNTEAFF
NA,NA,TRBV27,15,TRBJ1-2,TGTGCCAGCAGTTTATCGGGGGGGCTCAACTATGGCTACACCTTC,CASSLSGGLNYGYTF
NA,NA,TRBV19,15,TRBJ1-5,TGTGCCAGTAGTCCGACGACAGGCTTAAATCAGCCCCAGCATTTT,CASSPTTGLNQPQHF
NA,TRBD1,TRBV2,14,TRBJ1-5,TGTGCCAGTAACCGGGACAGGGGGCCTCAGCCCCAGCATTTT,CASNRDRGPQPQHF
NA,NA,TRBV18,15,TRBJ2-3,TGTGCCAGCTCCAGCCGGGACTTGCAACAAGATACGCAGTATTTT,CASSSRDLQQDTQYF
NA,NA,TRBV27,16,TRBJ2-6,TGTGCCAGCAGTACAAACGCCAACCAGGGTACCAACGTCCTGACTTTC,CASSTNANQGTNVLTF
once,NA,TRBV6-5,16,TRBJ1-3,TGTGCCAGCAGTTACCGGGGACTCGACTCTGGAAACACCATATATTTT,CASSYRGLDSGNTIYF
NA,TRBD1,TRBV18,14,TRBJ2-7,TGTGCCAGCTCACCAGGGACAGAACCCTACGAGCAGTACTTC,CASSPGTEPYEQYF
NA,TRBD1,TRBV27,15,TRBJ2-5,TGTGCCAGCCGTGCCGGGACAGGGACCCAAGAGACCCAGTACTTC,CASRAGTGTQETQYF
NA,NA,TRBV5-4,12,TRBJ2-1,TGTGCCAGCAGCAGACAGAACAATGAGCAGTTCTTC,CASSRQNNEQFF
NA,NA,TRBV10-3,12,TRBJ2-7,TGTGCCATCAGTGAGTCAGTAGTCGAGCAGTACTTC,CAISESVVEQYF
NA,NA,TRBV6-6,16,TRBJ2-1,TGTGCCAGCAGTTACGATCCCAGGGGGGTTTACAATGAGCAGTTCTTC,CASSYDPRGVYNEQFF
once,NA,TRBV19,15,TRBJ1-1,TGTGCCAGTAGTATCTTGGCCGCCGAACGGGGTGAAGCTTTCTTT,CASSILAAERGEAFF
NA,TRBD1,TRBV12-5,16,TRBJ1-1,TGTGCTAGTGGTTTGGTACTCGGACAGGGGAACACTGAAGCTTTCTTT,CASGLVLGQGNTEAFF
NA,NA,TRBV5-1,16,TRBJ2-4,TGCGCCAGCCCGCCTATGGTCCGGGGGGCCAAAAACATTCAGTACTTC,CASPPMVRGAKNIQYF
NA,TRBD2,TRBV7-6,15,TRBJ2-2,TGTGCCAGCTCGGGAGGGAGGGCCGCCACCGGGGAGCTGTTTTTT,CASSGGRAATGELFF
once,TRBD1,TRBV5-4,17,TRBJ1-2,TGTGCCAGCAGCATTGGACCTCGGGACAGTTTGGACTATGGCTACACCTTC,CASSIGPRDSLDYGYTF
NA,TRBD1,TRBV27,16,TRBJ2-1,TGTGCCAGCACCACCACCGGGACAGGGGCCTACAATGAGCAGTTCTTC,CASTTTGTGAYNEQFF
NA,TRBD1,TRBV6-5,14,TRBJ2-5,TGTGCCAGCAGTTACCCGGGACAGGGAGAGACCCAGTACTTC,CASSYPGQGETQYF
NA,TRBD1,TRBV5-1,13,TRBJ1-2,TGCGCCAGCAGCTTACAGGGGCAATATGGCTACACCTTC,CASSLQGQYGYTF
NA,TRBD1,TRBV19,15,TRBJ1-1,TGTGCCAGTAGTATAACGACAGGGAGGAACACTGAAGCTTTCTTT,CASSITTGRNTEAFF
NA,TRBD1,TRBV7-9,14,TRBJ1-4,TGTGCCAGCAGCTCTAGGGGGCGCAGTGAAAAACTGTTTTTT,CASSSRGRSEKLFF
NA,NA,TRBV28,15,TRBJ1-4,TGTGCCAGCAGTGGGGGGACTGCAACTAATGAAAAACTGTTTTTT,CASSGGTATNEKLFF
NA,TRBD2,TRBV3-1/TRBV3-2,17,TRBJ2-3,TGTGCCAGCAGCCTTTTAGGGACTAGCGGGGAGACAGATACGCAGTATTTT,CASSLLGTSGETDTQYF
NA,NA,TRBV3-1/TRBV3-2,14,TRBJ1-6,TGTGCCAGCAGCGCGCGACATATTAATTCACCCCTCCACTTT,CASSARHINSPLHF
NA,NA,TRBV7-9,15,TRBJ2-7,TGTGCCAGCAGCTTAGCGGGGAATGGGGCCCACGAGCAGTACTTC,CASSLAGNGAHEQYF
NA,TRBD2,TRBV7-9,13,TRBJ2-7,TGTGCCAGCAGCTTACTAGCGGGCTACGAGCAGTACTTC,CASSLLAGYEQYF
NA,TRBD1,TRBV18,13,TRBJ1-2,TGTGCCAGCACAGACAGGGGGCAGGATGGCTACACCTTC,CASTDRGQDGYTF
NA,NA,TRBV28,18,TRBJ1-5,TGTGCCAGCAGGAGAATATCAGGGGCCGTCGTAAGCAATCAGCCCCAGCATTTT,CASRRISGAVVSNQPQHF
once,NA,TRBV7-9,15,TRBJ1-2,TGTGCCAGCAGTTACATAACAGGGTCCGTCGATGGCTACACCTTC,CASSYITGSVDGYTF
NA,TRBD2,TRBV6-6,18,TRBJ2-1,TGTGCCAGCAGTCGAGGAGGGACTAGCGGGCTTAAAGGGAATGAGCAGTTCTTC,CASSRGGTSGLKGNEQFF